A single sample is the source of the 18 T cell receptor beta chains below, sequenced in a study of cytomegalovirus exposure and HLA in healthy donors. Clones were read by immunoSEQ multiplex PCR, and TCRdb kept only the in-frame ones, dropping some. The sample lists fewer than 75,000 clones, 94% occurring once. Sequencing used PBMCs. These receptors came from a woman aged 18-29 years in good health and CMV-seropositive.

This clone was seen a single time. The J gene is TRBJ1-2, the V gene TRBV6-5; 7 nucleotides align to TRBD1. The CDR3 runs to 13 residues. The germline CDR1 and CDR2 sequences are MNHEY and SVGAGI. The V segment lost 5 bases and the J segment 6 bases; nucleotides outside the gene matches: 6. The CDR3, as DNA: TGTGCCAGCAGTCCTCGACAGGGACATGGCTACACCTTC. Translation: CASSPRQGHGYTF.

The chain combines TRBV5-4 with TRBJ2-3, with D maybe TRBD2 (6 bases). CDR3 length: 18 residues. Trimming shortened V by 0 bases and J by 3 bases, and 20 bases separated the two germline ends. CDR1 is SGHNT, CDR2 YYREEE, per germline (reference sequence). CDR3 residues: CASSLVFVSGVRTDTQYF. The CDR3 DNA reads TGTGCCAGCAGCTTGGTTTTTGTTAGCGGCGTTAGGACAGATACGCAGTATTTT.

The chain couples TRBV9 to TRBJ1-4, with D maybe TRBD1 (5 bases). Trimming removed 4 bases from V and 0 bases from J, with 25 bases in between. Germline values: CDR1 SGDLS, CDR2 YYNGEE. The CDR3 loop spans 20 amino acids. The CDR3 DNA reads as TGTGCCAGCAGCAACTATGGGGGGACTTTTCTGACCGCAACTAATGAAAAACTGTTTTTT. Protein: CASSNYGGTFLTATNEKLFF.

The CDR3 sequence is CASTSGGESTEAFF. The CDR3 DNA reads TGTGCCAGCACGTCGGGGGGCGAAAGCACTGAAGCTTTCTTT. The chain combines TRBV27 with TRBJ1-1, with a tentative D call TRBD1 (6 bases). There are 14 residues in the CDR3. Trimming removed 7 bases from V and 4 bases from J, with 16 bases in between. Per germline, CDR1 MNHEY and CDR2 SMNVEV (reference sequence).

The V call is TRBV15, the J call TRBJ2-7; no reliable D call. Germline CDR1 is LNHNV and CDR2 is YYDKDF (reference sequence). V was trimmed by 3 bases and J by 5 bases, leaving 14 bases between them. This CDR3 is 14 amino acids long. In DNA form, the CDR3 reads TGTGCCACCAGCAGCCTACTAAGTTCCCACGAGCAGTACTTC. Translated: CATSSLLSSHEQYF.

V and J are TRBV27 and TRBJ2-7; TRBD2 matches at 7 bases. J lost 4 bases, V lost 5 bases, and 8 bases had no gene match. This CDR3 has 14 residues. Germline lookup yields CDR1 MNHEY and CDR2 SMNVEV (reference sequence). The CDR3 region is CASSQLGTTYEQYF. As DNA, the CDR3 is TGTGCCAGCAGTCAACTCGGGACTACATACGAGCAGTACTTC.

The chain couples TRBV27 to TRBJ2-7; 9 positions match TRBD2. CDR1 and CDR2 from the germline V gene are MNHEY and SMNVEV (reference sequence). This CDR3 contains 15 residues. The V and J ends lost 4 bases and 1 base, in that order; junction bases with no gene match: 5. The CDR3 region is CASSYSLAGSYEQYF. The CDR3, as DNA: TGTGCCAGCAGTTACTCCCTAGCGGGATCCTACGAGCAGTACTTC.

The rearrangement uses TRBV6-6 and TRBJ1-3, with a weak D call TRBD1 (5 bases). The CDR3 spans 15 residues. V was shortened by 2 bases and J by 2 bases, with 10 bases between the two germline ends. CDR1 and CDR2 (germline): MNHNY, SVGAGI (reference sequence). CDR3 sequence (DNA): TGTGCCAGCAGTTACCAGGGATCGGCTGGAAACACCATATATTTT. Translating it yields CASSYQGSAGNTIYF.

The chain recombines TRBV2 with TRBJ2-1, with D tentatively TRBD1 (5 bases). Deletions cut 4 bases from V and 15 bases from J, with 22 bases between. The CDR3 is 14 amino acids. Germline CDR1 is SNHLY and CDR2 is FYNNEI. The CDR3 spells CASSGPTGQFHPFF. In DNA, the CDR3 is TGTGCCAGCAGTGGCCCAACAGGACAATTCCATCCGTTCTTC.

The V gene is TRBV13, the J gene TRBJ1-1, with D hard to call. The CDR3 is made up of 13 amino acids. Looked up from germline, CDR1 is PRHDT and CDR2 is FYEKMQ (reference sequence). Trimming shortened V by 8 bases and J by 1 base, and 11 bases separated the two germline ends. CDR3 bases: TGTGCCAGCCGAACCCGGGGGAACACTGAAGCTTTCTTT. Residues: CASRTRGNTEAFF.

The gene calls are TRBV6-1 and TRBJ1-1; 9 positions match TRBD1. The CDR3 runs 14 residues. CDR1 and CDR2 from the germline V gene are MNHNS and SASEGT. The CDR3 DNA follows: TGTGCATACCAGGGGACAGGGCCGAACACTGAAGCTTTCTTT. As protein: CAYQGTGPNTEAFF.

This sequence joins TRBV30 and TRBJ1-6; D might be TRBD1 (5 bases). The V end was cut by 2 bases, the J end by 4 bases, with 12 bases between. CDR3 length: 15 residues. Per germline, CDR1 GTSNPN and CDR2 SVGIG (reference sequence). The CDR3 DNA reads as TGTGCCTGGAGTCCCTATCAGGGATATAATTCACCCCTCCACTTT. Translation gives CAWSPYQGYNSPLHF. Full variable domain (missing parts from reference TRBV30 and TRBJ1-6): SQTIHQWPATLVQPVGSPLSLECTVEGTSNPNLYWYRQAAGRGLQLLFYSVGIGQISSEVPQNLSASRPQDRQFILSSKKLLLSDSGFYLCAWSPYQGYNSPLHFGNGTRLTVT.

The rearrangement links TRBV5-1 to TRBJ1-1, with 11 bases aligning to TRBD1. Germline trimming cut 4 bases from V and 2 bases from J; bases unmatched to any gene: 13. The germline V gene encodes CDR1 SGHRS and CDR2 YFSETQ. CDR3 size: 18 residues. CDR3 sequence reads: CASSGTGGVSGLNTEAFF. Written as DNA, the CDR3 is TGCGCCAGCAGCGGGACAGGGGGTGTGAGCGGCTTAAACACTGAAGCTTTCTTT.

J is TRBJ1-1 and V is TRBV19, with D maybe TRBD1 (5 bases). This CDR3 is 13 amino acids long. The V end was cut by 1 base, the J end by 11 bases, with 14 bases between. The germline CDR1 and CDR2 sequences are LNHDA and SQIVND (reference sequence). The CDR3 here is CASSIAPGDWAFF. Here the CDR3 DNA reads TGTGCCAGTAGTATAGCCCCGGGGGACTGGGCTTTCTTT.

V gene TRBV5-5 combines with J gene TRBJ1-4; D gene uncertain. This CDR3 has 15 amino acids. Trimming took off 2 bases at V and 0 bases at J, with 8 bases between the two ends. Germline CDR1 reads SGHKS; CDR2 reads YYEKEE (reference sequence). CDR3 amino acids: CASSFSGTTNEKLFF. The CDR3 coding sequence is TGTGCCAGCAGCTTTTCCGGGACAACTAATGAAAAACTGTTTTTT.

This clone was observed a single time. The CDR3 protein is CASSLESGSRNEQFF. CDR3 DNA sequence: TGTGCCAGCAGCTTAGAGTCCGGGAGTAGGAATGAGCAGTTCTTC. V usage is TRBV7-6 and J usage is TRBJ2-1; weak D call: TRBD2 (6 bases). Germline values: CDR1 SGHVS, CDR2 FNYEAQ. This CDR3 is built from 15 residues. V lost 1 base, J lost 7 bases, and 14 bases lay in between.

CDR3 in amino acids: CASSISDSPTYEQYF. Written as DNA, the CDR3 is TGTGCCAGTAGTATCTCCGACAGCCCTACCTACGAGCAGTACTTC. The chain has TRBV19 and TRBJ2-7; a possible D gene is TRBD1 (5 bases). CDR1 and CDR2 (germline): LNHDA, SQIVND (reference sequence). Trimming stripped 3 bases from V and 2 bases from J, with 14 bases between. The CDR3 is 15 residues long.

This clone was detected once. The chain has TRBV2 and TRBJ2-2; 8 bases are shared with TRBD2. With 2 bases clipped from V and 2 bases from J, the junction kept 10 bases outside the gene matches. This CDR3 is built from 18 residues. Germline lookup yields CDR1 SNHLY and CDR2 FYNNEI. CDR3 residues: CASSEFRGGTANTGELFF. Here the CDR3 DNA reads TGTGCCAGCAGTGAATTTCGGGGGGGCACAGCAAACACCGGGGAGCTGTTTTTT.